This T cell receptor beta chain appears in the sequencing data of a study of blood T cell repertoires in COVID-19. V was pared by 0 bases and J by 5 bases, with 10 bases between. Germline-derived CDR1 and CDR2 are MNHEY and SVGAGI. The CDR3 contains 14 residues. The table came from immunoSEQ multiplex PCR; TCRdb's copy has only in-frame clones and leaves some out. This sample yields 100,000 to 150,000 clones, of which 70% to 90% are seen a single time; around 8% belongs to the top ten. The sample was peripheral blood. The clonotype was recovered from a man in his 70s who had recovered from COVID-19. This chain joins TRBV6-5 and TRBJ1-1; no clear D gene. CDR3 sequence: CASSYSSGRTEAFF. DNA of the CDR3: TGTGCCAGCAGTTACTCATCGGGGAGGACTGAAGCTTTCTTT.